Below are 17 T cell receptor beta chains sequenced from a single sample in a study of CD8 T cells in Susac syndrome. An input of roughly 0.45 to 1 ug of RNA was subjected to reverse transcription using random hexamers. TCRdb used MiXCR to reprocess the immunoSEQ multiplex PCR reads, holding one entry per CDR3 protein. This table has more than 75,000 distinct CDR3 sequences, approximately 94% appearing once. The sequenced sample consisted of CD8+ T cells from PBMCs. These receptors were obtained from a human donor in good health.

The chain employs TRBV29-1 and TRBJ2-7, with a possible D match to TRBD2 (6 bases). In germline, CDR1 is SQVTM, CDR2 ANQGSEA. V was clipped by 7 bases and J by 9 bases, with 22 bases between them. The CDR3 contains 13 residues. CDR3 residues: CSAELGRRGGQYF. CDR3 sequence (DNA): TGCAGCGCAGAGTTGGGACGGAGGGGCGGGCAGTACTTC.

In nucleotides, the CDR3 is TGTGCCAGCAGCTTAGAGCCCGGGGGGAGTTACAATGAGCAGTTCTTC. This codes for CASSLEPGGSYNEQFF. This chain links TRBV7-6 with TRBJ2-1; 7 bases agree with TRBD2. The germline V gene encodes CDR1 SGHVS and CDR2 FNYEAQ. The CDR3 runs to 16 residues. V trimming: 1 base; J trimming: 4 bases; junction bases outside the gene matches: 7.

The chain couples TRBV27 to TRBJ1-5; D is unresolved. Germline lookup yields CDR1 MNHEY and CDR2 SMNVEV (reference sequence). The CDR3 runs to 14 residues. V was cut by 6 bases and J by 4 bases, with 13 bases left in between. CDR3 coding DNA: TGTGCCAGCAGCCTAAGGTCCGGAAATCAGCCCCAGCATTTT. Its protein product is CASSLRSGNQPQHF.

This chain joins TRBV1 and TRBJ2-4; the D call TRBD1 from the table was never checked on the DNA. TRBV1 is annotated as a pseudogene. The CDR3 has 18 amino acids. CDR3 sequence (DNA): TGCACCAGCAGCCAACCGATTTGGGGGAAATGGGCCAAAAACATTCAGTACTTC. Its protein product is CTSSQPIWGKWAKNIQYF.

The V gene is TRBV7-9, the J gene TRBJ2-7; either TRBD1 or TRBD2 may fit D (5 bases each). The CDR3 has 13 residues. In germline, CDR1 is SEHNR, CDR2 FQNEAQ (reference sequence). V was trimmed by 5 bases and J by 6 bases, leaving 14 bases between them. The CDR3 sequence: CASSLVTGREQYV. DNA for the CDR3: TGTGCCAGCAGCCTGGTTACGGGGCGCGAGCAGTACGTC.

This chain uses TRBV3-1 with TRBJ1-1; 11 bases agree with TRBD1. The V gene end was trimmed by 4 bases and the J gene end by 4 bases; junction bases not matched to a gene: 11. The germline gives CDR1 LGHDT, CDR2 YNNKEL (reference sequence). This CDR3 contains 17 residues. The CDR3 here is CASSRDGQGALRTEAFF. The CDR3 coding sequence is TGTGCCAGCAGCCGCGACGGACAGGGGGCTCTTCGCACTGAAGCTTTCTTT.

The J gene is TRBJ2-7, the V gene TRBV9; no reliable D call. This CDR3 is 13 amino acids long. Trimming shortened V by 4 bases and J by 0 bases, and 8 bases separated the two germline ends. CDR1 and CDR2 from the germline V gene are SGDLS and YYNGEE. In nucleotides, the CDR3 is TGTGCCAGCAGCCCCCGGAGCTCCTACGAGCAGTACTTC. It specifies CASSPRSSYEQYF.

The chain links TRBV20-1 to TRBJ1-1; no firm D call. The germline CDR1 and CDR2 sequences are DFQATT and SNEGSKA (reference sequence). Trimming took off 3 bases at V and 0 bases at J, with 11 bases between the two ends. The CDR3 totals 14 residues. The CDR3 reads CSASGGTVNTEAFF. CDR3 nucleotides: TGCAGTGCTAGTGGCGGCACAGTGAACACTGAAGCTTTCTTT.

The chain has TRBV7-9 and TRBJ1-5; D remains ambiguous. From germline, CDR1 is SEHNR and CDR2 FQNEAQ (reference sequence). The CDR3 sequence is 14 residues long. The germline V and J ends were trimmed by 4 bases and 1 base, with 8 bases remaining between them. The CDR3 reads CASSSGGSNQPQHF. The CDR3 coding sequence is TGTGCCAGCAGCTCAGGTGGGAGCAATCAGCCCCAGCATTTT.

This chain joins TRBV7-8 and TRBJ2-5; TRBD1 is a possible D gene (6 bases). With 6 bases removed from V and 5 bases from J, the gap between germline ends came to 13 bases. The germline gives CDR1 SGHVS, CDR2 FQNEAQ. This CDR3 spans 13 amino acids. CDR3 bases: TGTGCCAGCAGTCGCCAGGGGTGGGAGACCCAGTACTTC. Encoded protein: CASSRQGWETQYF.

The chain uses TRBV12-5 and TRBJ2-5; D may match TRBD1 or TRBD2 (5 bases each). The V end lost 6 bases, the J end lost 4 bases, and 21 bases lay between the germline ends. The CDR3 consists of 16 residues. The germline CDR1 and CDR2 sequences are LGHNT and FRNRAP. The CDR3 reads CASGPMLGDPLETQYF. CDR3 nucleotides: TGTGCTAGTGGCCCGATGCTTGGGGACCCCCTAGAGACCCAGTACTTC.

The chain joins TRBV4-3 to TRBJ1-1; unclear D gene. The germline CDR1 and CDR2 sequences are LGHNA and YSLEER. The CDR3 sequence is 15 residues long. V lost 1 base, J lost 1 base, and 10 bases lay in between. CDR3 bases: TGCGCCAGCAGCCAAGGAAGACAATCGAACACTGAAGCTTTCTTT. Amino acids: CASSQGRQSNTEAFF.

The chain couples TRBV7-7 to TRBJ2-1; 7 bases line up with TRBD1. CDR1 and CDR2 (germline): SSHAT, FNYEAQ (reference sequence). With V trimmed by 5 bases and J by 3 bases, 10 bases remained unmatched. This CDR3 is 16 amino acids long. CDR3 nucleotide sequence: TGTGCCAGCAGCCGTCCACCCGACAGGGTCTACAATGAGCAGTTCTTC. This translates into CASSRPPDRVYNEQFF.

This clonotype was recorded once. This chain joins TRBV12-3 or TRBV12-4 and TRBJ2-7; D unclear. The CDR3 extends over 16 amino acids. V shed 4 bases and J shed 3 bases, with 19 bases lying between them. The CDR3 protein is CASSSSELLAGYEQYF. CDR3 nucleotide sequence: TGTGCCAGCAGTTCCTCCGAGTTATTAGCCGGCTACGAGCAGTACTTC.

This chain links TRBV6-2 or TRBV6-3 with TRBJ2-1; D may be TRBD2 (6 bases). Trimming shortened V by 6 bases and J by 3 bases, and 6 bases separated the two germline ends. The germline CDR1 and CDR2 sequences are MNHEY and SVGEGT. The CDR3 has 12 residues. The CDR3 here is CASRRGYNEQFF. Written as DNA, the CDR3 is TGTGCCAGCAGGCGGGGCTACAATGAGCAGTTCTTC.

The chain recombines TRBV27 with TRBJ1-5, with D perhaps TRBD1 (6 bases). This CDR3 has 12 residues. V was shortened by 5 bases and J by 9 bases, with 11 bases between the two germline ends. Germline V lookup: CDR1 MNHEY, CDR2 SMNVEV (reference sequence). CDR3 protein: CASSRPRGPQHF. The CDR3 nucleotides read TGTGCCAGCAGTCGCCCCAGGGGGCCCCAGCATTTT.

This chain links TRBV27 with TRBJ1-5; D not certain. Germline V gene data show CDR1 as MNHEY and CDR2 as SMNVEV (reference sequence). CDR3 length: 14 residues. V lost 0 bases to trimming and J lost 10 bases, with 13 bases between them. CDR3 in amino acids: CASSLSSGKRPQHF. The DNA of the CDR3 is TGTGCCAGCAGTTTATCGTCGGGTAAGCGACCCCAGCATTTT.